Listed below are T cell receptor beta chains from one sample, sequenced in a study of regulatory T cells in long-lasting Graves disease. TCRdb processed the multiplex PCR reads anew with MiXCR; each CDR3 protein has one entry. The sample yields about 400,000 distinct CDR3 sequences, roughly 16% seen once. These same records also appear under a second study, on T cells in Graves' hyperthyroidism and ophthalmopathy.

The sample here was peripheral blood mononuclear cells (PBMCs), taken at new diagnosis, from a patient treated with antithyroid drugs. Receptors were obtained from a woman aged 18-35 years with Graves disease. Both conserved end residues are part of each CDR3. D genes are given only for firm matches. Size values are once, few and many counts, or a class for expanded clones, and some rows have none.

-,TRBJ1-2,few,TRBV20-1,CSAHEAAGFNYGYTF,TGCAGTGCTCACGAAGCTGCAGGGTTCAACTATGGCTACACCTTC
TRBD1,TRBJ1-5,many,TRBV6-5,CASSYPPHRGNQPQHF,TGTGCCAGCAGTTACCCACCCCACAGGGGGAATCAGCCCCAGCATTTT
-,TRBJ2-5,-,TRBV28,CASSQRLGETQYF,TGTGCCAGCAGCCAAAGGTTAGGCGAGACCCAGTACTTC
-,TRBJ1-1,few,TRBV5-1,CASSLAKGLNTEAFF,TGCGCCAGCAGCTTGGCCAAGGGTCTCAACACTGAAGCTTTCTTT
-,TRBJ1-1,many,TRBV9,CASSDARYTEAFF,TGTGCCAGCTCTGACGCCAGATACACTGAAGCTTTCTTT
TRBD1,TRBJ1-4,many,TRBV2,CASSLTGTVNEKLFF,TGTGCCAGCAGCTTAACCGGGACAGTTAATGAAAAACTGTTTTTT
TRBD1,TRBJ1-3,few,TRBV30,CACPGDSSGNTIYF,TGTGCCTGTCCTGGGGACAGCTCTGGAAACACCATATATTTT
-,TRBJ2-3,-,TRBV29-1,CSVVTRTDTQYF,TGCAGCGTTGTCACGCGGACAGATACGCAGTATTTT
-,TRBJ1-1,many,TRBV28,CASSFVGWDF,TGTGCCAGCAGTTTTGTAGGGTGGGACTTT
-,TRBJ2-2,few,TRBV14,CASSLQTWYAGELFF,TGTGCCAGCAGCCTTCAGACATGGTACGCCGGGGAGCTGTTTTTT
-,TRBJ2-3,many,TRBV30,CAWSSSADTQYF,TGTGCCTGGAGTAGTAGCGCAGATACGCAGTATTTT
-,TRBJ1-3,-,TRBV14,CASSHGRTKTGLIGNTIYF,TGTGCCAGCAGCCACGGACGAACGAAGACAGGCCTGATTGGAAACACCATATATTTT
-,TRBJ2-7,many,TRBV12-3/TRBV12-4,CASTTGNEQYF,TGTGCCAGCACCACCGGTAACGAGCAGTACTTC
TRBD1,TRBJ1-6,-,TRBV5-1,CASSLSAGTGESPLHF,TGCGCCAGCAGCTTGTCTGCCGGGACAGGGGAATCACCCCTCCACTTT
TRBD2,TRBJ2-1,-,TRBV9,CASSGGGANEQFF,TGTGCCAGCAGCGGCGGGGGGGCAAATGAGCAGTTCTTC
-,TRBJ2-3,-,TRBV30,CAWSHRGSTDTQYF,TGTGCCTGGAGTCACCGGGGGAGCACAGATACGCAGTATTTT
-,TRBJ1-1,few,TRBV14,CASSQKGPFMNTEAFF,TGTGCCAGCAGCCAAAAAGGACCGTTTATGAACACTGAAGCTTTCTTT
-,TRBJ1-2,many,TRBV28,CASRRLGRYYGYTF,TGTGCCAGCAGAAGACTGGGAAGGTACTATGGCTACACCTTC
-,TRBJ2-5,many,TRBV11-2,CASSLVETQYF,TGTGCCAGCAGCTTAGTGGAGACCCAGTACTTC
-,TRBJ2-6,-,TRBV15,CATSKLGSGANVLTF,TGTGCCACCAGCAAATTGGGCTCTGGGGCCAACGTCCTGACTTTC
TRBD1,TRBJ2-7,few,TRBV4-2,CASSQGGTGNYEQYF,TGTGCCAGCAGCCAAGGAGGGACAGGCAACTACGAGCAGTACTTC
-,TRBJ2-7,few,TRBV7-9,CASTPEQYF,TGTGCCAGCACCCCCGAGCAGTACTTC
-,TRBJ2-3,many,TRBV6-2/TRBV6-3,CASIGAGNPGTDTQYF,TGTGCCAGCATAGGCGCGGGGAACCCGGGCACAGATACGCAGTATTTT
-,TRBJ2-5,many,TRBV29-1,CSVRGGKTQYF,TGCAGCGTCAGAGGGGGGAAGACCCAGTACTTC
-,TRBJ1-1,many,TRBV30,CACAPWMTEAFF,TGTGCCTGCGCCCCATGGATGACTGAAGCTTTCTTT
-,TRBJ1-2,-,TRBV4-2,CASSHQAGGLNYGYTF,TGTGCCAGCAGCCATCAAGCAGGTGGCTTGAACTATGGCTACACCTTC
-,TRBJ1-2,many,TRBV3-1,CASSQGLEGSRNYGYTF,TGTGCCAGCAGCCAAGGGTTGGAGGGATCGAGAAACTATGGCTACACCTTC
TRBD2,TRBJ2-3,many,TRBV7-8,CASRPTQREYTDTQYF,TGTGCCAGCAGGCCCACTCAGCGGGAGTATACAGATACGCAGTATTTT
-,TRBJ2-5,many,TRBV7-2,CASSLGASETQYF,TGTGCCAGCAGCTTAGGCGCTTCAGAGACCCAGTACTTC
TRBD2,TRBJ2-5,-,TRBV20-1,CSAKLSGRALETQYF,TGCAGTGCCAAACTAAGCGGGAGGGCCCTGGAGACCCAGTACTTC
TRBD2,TRBJ2-3,many,TRBV2,CASSVRGGTTDTQYF,TGTGCCAGCAGTGTGCGCGGGGGAACCACAGATACGCAGTATTTT
-,TRBJ2-7,many,TRBV5-1,CASSLGFSGEFYEQYF,TGCGCCAGCAGCTTGGGGTTTAGCGGAGAATTCTACGAGCAGTACTTC
TRBD2,TRBJ2-3,many,TRBV12-3/TRBV12-4,CASKASSGRASTDTQYF,TGTGCCAGCAAAGCGTCTAGCGGGAGGGCTAGCACAGATACGCAGTATTTT
-,TRBJ2-5,many,TRBV5-1,CASSLARHQETQYF,TGCGCCAGCAGCTTAGCGCGCCACCAAGAGACCCAGTACTTC
-,TRBJ2-1,few,TRBV7-9,CASSLVRRAYNEQFF,TGTGCCAGCAGCTTAGTGCGGAGGGCCTACAATGAGCAGTTCTTC
TRBD2,TRBJ2-1,many,TRBV9,CASSGELAGSSYNEQFF,TGTGCCAGCAGCGGAGAACTAGCGGGGAGCTCCTACAATGAGCAGTTCTTC
-,TRBJ2-7,few,TRBV20-1,CSARGAAEDYEQYF,TGCAGTGCTAGAGGGGCCGCAGAGGACTACGAGCAGTACTTC
TRBD1,TRBJ2-1,many,TRBV28,CASSPDRGIRNEQFF,TGTGCCAGCAGCCCGGACAGGGGGATAAGGAATGAGCAGTTCTTC
TRBD2,TRBJ2-2,many,TRBV5-5,CASSWALAGGIHGELFF,TGTGCCAGCAGCTGGGCCCTAGCGGGGGGAATTCACGGGGAGCTGTTTTTT
TRBD1,TRBJ1-3,many,TRBV9,CASSPQGTGNTIYF,TGTGCCAGCAGCCCACAGGGGACTGGAAACACCATATATTTT
TRBD1,TRBJ1-2,-,TRBV19,CASKGDRGSGFGYTF,TGTGCCAGTAAAGGGGACAGGGGCTCAGGATTCGGCTACACCTTC
TRBD2,TRBJ2-3,many,TRBV5-6,CASSLARAGGTDTQYF,TGTGCCAGCAGCTTGGCCAGAGCGGGAGGGACAGATACGCAGTATTTT
-,TRBJ2-6,many,TRBV28,CASSLYSGSGANVLTF,TGTGCCAGCAGTTTATATTCTGGCTCTGGGGCCAACGTCCTGACTTTC
-,TRBJ1-1,-,TRBV27,CASSWGSLGAGAFF,TGTGCCAGCAGTTGGGGGAGCCTCGGGGCTGGAGCTTTCTTT
-,TRBJ1-1,many,TRBV11-3,CASSLEVVNTEAFF,TGTGCCAGCAGTCTAGAGGTGGTGAACACTGAAGCTTTCTTT
TRBD1,TRBJ2-1,many,TRBV4-1,CASSVRQGARYEQFF,TGCGCCAGCAGCGTCCGACAGGGGGCGAGATATGAGCAGTTCTTC
-,TRBJ2-1,many,TRBV2,CASSERFAYNEQFF,TGTGCCAGCAGTGAAAGGTTCGCCTACAATGAGCAGTTCTTC
TRBD2,TRBJ2-6,-,TRBV6-1,CASEKTSGRAGANVLTF,TGTGCCAGCGAAAAGACTAGCGGGAGAGCGGGGGCCAACGTCCTGACTTTC
TRBD1,TRBJ1-1,-,TRBV6-5,CASSYGQGVPTEAFF,TGTGCCAGCAGTTATGGACAGGGTGTCCCCACTGAAGCTTTCTTT
-,TRBJ2-3,few,TRBV27,CASSLSARTDTQYF,TGTGCCAGCAGTTTATCGGCTCGCACAGATACGCAGTATTTT
-,TRBJ1-6,many,TRBV28,CASSPPKAGRPNSPLHF,TGTGCCAGCAGTCCCCCCAAGGCAGGGCGTCCCAATTCACCCCTCCACTTT
-,TRBJ1-5,-,TRBV10-3,CAISEGGGLQPQHF,TGTGCCATCAGTGAGGGAGGGGGTCTTCAGCCCCAGCATTTT
TRBD1,TRBJ2-7,many,TRBV6-2/TRBV6-3,CASSEVRQGAYEQYF,TGTGCCAGCAGTGAAGTTAGGCAGGGGGCCTACGAGCAGTACTTC
-,TRBJ2-3,many,TRBV3-1,CASSQELSSSTDTQYF,TGTGCCAGCAGCCAAGAACTGAGCTCGTCCACAGATACGCAGTATTTT